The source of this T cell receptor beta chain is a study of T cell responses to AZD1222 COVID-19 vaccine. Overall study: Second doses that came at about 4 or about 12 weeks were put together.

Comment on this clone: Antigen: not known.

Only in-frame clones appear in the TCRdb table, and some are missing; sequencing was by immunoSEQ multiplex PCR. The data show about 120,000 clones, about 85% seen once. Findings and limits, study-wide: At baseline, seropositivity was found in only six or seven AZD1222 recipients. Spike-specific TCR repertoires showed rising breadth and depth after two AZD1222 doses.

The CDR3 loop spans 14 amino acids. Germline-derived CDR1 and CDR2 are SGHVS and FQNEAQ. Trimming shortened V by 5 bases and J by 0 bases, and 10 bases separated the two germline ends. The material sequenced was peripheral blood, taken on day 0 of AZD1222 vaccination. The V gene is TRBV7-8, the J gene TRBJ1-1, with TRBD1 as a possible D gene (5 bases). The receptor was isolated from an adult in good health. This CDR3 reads CASSRGGVNTEAFF. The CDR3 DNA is TGTGCCAGCAGCCGAGGAGGGGTGAACACTGAAGCTTTCTTT.